These T cell receptor beta chains were read from a single sample in a study of T-cell memory formation after mild COVID-19. One entry per CDR3 protein, called by TCRdb with MiXCR from the 5' RACE reads. The sample consists of 300,000 to 400,000 distinct CDR3 sequences, approximately 15% of them appearing once. The sequenced sample consisted of PBMCs or a T cell subset sorted from them (not recorded which). Receptors originate from a man between 18 and 29 years old who had mild COVID-19 (a few samples of this study predate the infection). Cell type and time point are not known. The CDR3 runs from the conserved cysteine through the conserved F or W. The order of the fields is V gene, clone size, CDR3 length, D gene, J gene, CDR3 protein, CDR3 DNA. D genes are given only for firm matches. Part of the rows lack a size; the others show once, few, many or a class for expanded clones.

v_call: TRBV11-2
clone_size: many
cdr3_length: 15
d_call: -
j_call: TRBJ1-2
cdr3_aa: CASSLGAGPGRGYTF
cdr3_nt: TGTGCCAGCAGCTTAGGGGCAGGGCCCGGAAGGGGCTACACCTTC

v_call: TRBV6-5
clone_size: -
cdr3_length: 14
d_call: -
j_call: TRBJ1-1
cdr3_aa: CASSYSTQVQEAFF
cdr3_nt: TGTGCCAGCAGTTACTCGACTCAGGTCCAAGAAGCTTTCTTT

v_call: TRBV5-1
clone_size: -
cdr3_length: 15
d_call: TRBD1
j_call: TRBJ1-1
cdr3_aa: CASSLSGTGGTEAFF
cdr3_nt: TGCGCCAGCAGCTTATCCGGGACAGGGGGCACTGAAGCTTTCTTT

v_call: TRBV5-1
clone_size: many
cdr3_length: 14
d_call: -
j_call: TRBJ1-1
cdr3_aa: CASSLDRLNTEAFF
cdr3_nt: TGCGCCAGCAGCTTGGACCGCTTAAACACTGAAGCTTTCTTT

v_call: TRBV5-6
clone_size: few
cdr3_length: 15
d_call: TRBD2
j_call: TRBJ2-5
cdr3_aa: CASSLIRSGGETQYF
cdr3_nt: TGTGCCAGCAGCTTGATCAGAAGCGGGGGTGAGACCCAGTACTTC

v_call: TRBV5-1
clone_size: many
cdr3_length: 13
d_call: -
j_call: TRBJ1-5
cdr3_aa: CASSLQVGGPQHF
cdr3_nt: TGCGCCAGCAGCTTGCAAGTGGGGGGACCCCAGCATTTT

v_call: TRBV18
clone_size: few
cdr3_length: 15
d_call: -
j_call: TRBJ1-1
cdr3_aa: CASSPPWGRGSQAFF
cdr3_nt: TGTGCCAGCTCACCACCATGGGGCAGGGGATCTCAAGCTTTCTTT

v_call: TRBV29-1
clone_size: few
cdr3_length: 14
d_call: TRBD1
j_call: TRBJ2-5
cdr3_aa: CSVRQGVFSETQYF
cdr3_nt: TGCAGCGTTCGGCAGGGGGTTTTCTCAGAGACCCAGTACTTC

v_call: TRBV11-2
clone_size: -
cdr3_length: 16
d_call: -
j_call: TRBJ2-1
cdr3_aa: CASSLVATPTYNEQFF
cdr3_nt: TGTGCCAGCAGCTTAGTCGCGACACCAACCTACAATGAGCAGTTCTTC

v_call: TRBV11-3
clone_size: -
cdr3_length: 14
d_call: TRBD2
j_call: TRBJ2-1
cdr3_aa: CASSRGGDFNEQFF
cdr3_nt: TGTGCCAGCAGCCGCGGGGGAGATTTCAATGAGCAGTTCTTC

v_call: TRBV11-2
clone_size: -
cdr3_length: 16
d_call: -
j_call: TRBJ1-4
cdr3_aa: CASSLEVGSGRSKLFF
cdr3_nt: TGTGCCAGCAGCTTAGAAGTTGGTAGTGGGAGATCGAAACTGTTTTTT

v_call: TRBV5-1
clone_size: few
cdr3_length: 14
d_call: -
j_call: TRBJ2-7
cdr3_aa: CASSLATALYEQYF
cdr3_nt: TGCGCCAGCAGCTTGGCCACAGCTCTCTACGAGCAGTACTTC

v_call: TRBV12-3/TRBV12-4
clone_size: -
cdr3_length: 16
d_call: TRBD1
j_call: TRBJ1-4
cdr3_aa: CASRPAGTGFLEKLFF
cdr3_nt: TGTGCCAGCAGACCGGCCGGGACAGGGTTTTTAGAAAAACTGTTTTTT

v_call: TRBV7-2
clone_size: few
cdr3_length: 13
d_call: -
j_call: TRBJ1-6
cdr3_aa: CASSRDLNSPLHF
cdr3_nt: TGTGCCAGCAGCCGAGACCTCAATTCACCCCTCCACTTT

v_call: TRBV5-1
clone_size: -
cdr3_length: 16
d_call: TRBD2
j_call: TRBJ2-3
cdr3_aa: CASSLGLAGTTDTQYF
cdr3_nt: TGCGCCAGCAGCTTGGGCCTAGCGGGAACAACAGATACGCAGTATTTT

v_call: TRBV29-1
clone_size: few
cdr3_length: 13
d_call: TRBD1
j_call: TRBJ1-5
cdr3_aa: CSVGQGDNQPQHF
cdr3_nt: TGCAGCGTTGGACAGGGGGACAATCAGCCCCAGCATTTT

v_call: TRBV12-3/TRBV12-4
clone_size: few
cdr3_length: 16
d_call: TRBD1
j_call: TRBJ1-1
cdr3_aa: CASRRTGGVMNTEAFF
cdr3_nt: TGTGCCAGCAGGAGGACAGGGGGAGTCATGAACACTGAAGCTTTCTTT

v_call: TRBV18
clone_size: -
cdr3_length: 16
d_call: TRBD1
j_call: TRBJ1-1
cdr3_aa: CASSPILGQGSTEAFF
cdr3_nt: TGTGCCAGCTCACCCATCCTCGGACAGGGCAGCACTGAAGCTTTCTTT

v_call: TRBV15
clone_size: -
cdr3_length: 15
d_call: TRBD2
j_call: TRBJ2-2
cdr3_aa: CATSGTSDFTGELFF
cdr3_nt: TGTGCCACCAGCGGGACTAGCGACTTCACCGGGGAGCTGTTTTTT

v_call: TRBV5-1
clone_size: few
cdr3_length: 12
d_call: TRBD1
j_call: TRBJ2-1
cdr3_aa: CASKQGAEGKFF
cdr3_nt: TGCGCCAGCAAACAGGGGGCTGAGGGGAAGTTCTTC

v_call: TRBV5-1
clone_size: few
cdr3_length: 14
d_call: -
j_call: TRBJ1-2
cdr3_aa: CASSPGQSLYGYTF
cdr3_nt: TGCGCCAGCAGCCCGGGCCAGAGCCTCTATGGCTACACCTTC